This entry lists 8 T cell receptor beta chains sequenced from one sample in a study of T-cell memory formation after mild COVID-19. MiXCR was run by TCRdb on the 5' RACE reads, yielding one entry per CDR3 protein. The sample shows about 58,000 distinct CDR3 sequences, about 27% of them seen only once. Sequenced: PBMCs or a T cell subset sorted from them (not recorded which). These TCRs come from a man younger than 35 who had mild COVID-19 (a few samples of this study predate the infection). Cell type and time point are not known.

Details on this clonotype: A read error may account for a junction end that differs from germline. V and J are TRBV29-1 and TRBJ2-3; 9 bases map to TRBD1. Germline V gene data show CDR1 as SQVTM and CDR2 as ANQGSEA. The CDR3 loop spans 11 amino acids. CDR3 bases: TGCAGCTTACAAAGGGACAGGGTTACCAACTTT. Translated: CSLQRDRVTNF.

This chain joins TRBV18 and TRBJ2-3, with 9 bases fitting TRBD1. Germline CDR1 reads KGHSH; CDR2 reads LQKENI. V was pared by 0 bases and J by 0 bases, with 7 bases of the junction left unmatched. The CDR3 totals 18 residues. This CDR3 is CASSPPEITGGSTDTQYF. CDR3 bases: TGTGCCAGCTCACCACCAGAAATTACAGGGGGCAGCACAGATACGCAGTATTTT. Drawing the rest from reference TRBV18 and TRBJ2-3, the complete variable domain is NAGVMQNPRHLVRRRGQEARLRCSPMKGHSHVYWYRQLPEEGLKFMVYLQKENIIDESGMPKERFSAEFPKEGPSILRIQQVVRGDSAAYFCASSPPEITGGSTDTQYFGPGTRLTVL.

This clonotype was found once. This chain uses TRBV11-2 with TRBJ2-3; 7 positions agree with TRBD2. CDR3 size: 22 residues. V lost 3 bases to trimming and J lost 0 bases; unmatched junction nucleotides: 24. Germline assignment: CDR1 SGHAT and CDR2 FQNNGV. The CDR3 loop is CASSFSVGSRTGAGTSTDTQYF. The CDR3 region has the DNA TGTGCCAGCAGCTTTTCGGTGGGGTCTAGAACCGGAGCGGGGACTAGCACAGATACGCAGTATTTT.

In this sample, this clonotype turned up a few times. The chain employs TRBV7-9 and TRBJ2-3; TRBD2 matches at 8 bases. The germline gives CDR1 SEHNR, CDR2 FQNEAQ (reference sequence). This CDR3 region has 16 residues. The J segment lost 6 bases and the V segment lost 1 base, leaving 9 bases of the junction unmatched. This CDR3 reads CASSLVVAGRLDTQYF. DNA of the CDR3: TGTGCCAGCAGCTTAGTGGTAGCGGGGAGACTTGATACGCAGTATTTT.

The gene calls are TRBV4-2 and TRBJ1-1; D might be TRBD1 (6 bases). The CDR3 has 17 residues. V dropped 4 bases and J dropped 3 bases, with 21 bases sitting between them. Per germline, CDR1 LGHNA and CDR2 YNFKEQ. The CDR3 protein is CASSPSPGHLSDTEAFF. For the CDR3, the DNA is TGTGCCAGCAGCCCCTCACCGGGACATTTGTCCGACACTGAAGCTTTCTTT.

The CDR3 DNA is TGTGCCAGCAGATTGGGACAGAATCCCTACAATGAGCAGTTCTTC. It yields the protein CASRLGQNPYNEQFF. The genes are TRBV11-2 and TRBJ2-1; TRBD1 aligns across 7 bases. CDR3 length: 15 residues. Germline V gene sequence: CDR1 SGHAT, CDR2 FQNNGV. V dropped 6 bases and J dropped 2; count of bases not matched to a gene: 7.

This clonotype appeared a few times. V and J are TRBV2 and TRBJ2-1, with D possibly TRBD2 on 6 matching bases. Germline V CDR1 and CDR2: SNHLY, FYNNEI. Trimming removed 5 bases at V and 0 bases at J, with 11 bases between. The length of the CDR3 is 15 residues. The DNA for the CDR3 is TGTGCCAGCAGTTTGGGACTTAGCTCCTACAATGAGCAGTTCTTC. Its translation: CASSLGLSSYNEQFF.

This clonotype turned up a few times. One junction end does not reproduce the germline sequence, and a read error may be involved. The gene calls are TRBV7-3 and TRBJ2-1; TRBD2 aligns across 12 bases. Germline-derived CDR1 and CDR2 are SGHTA and FQGTGA. The CDR3 covers 16 residues. The CDR3 region has the DNA TGTGCCAGCAGCCTAACCGGGACTAGCGGGTACAATGAGCAGTTCTTC. It is translated as CASSLTGTSGYNEQFF.